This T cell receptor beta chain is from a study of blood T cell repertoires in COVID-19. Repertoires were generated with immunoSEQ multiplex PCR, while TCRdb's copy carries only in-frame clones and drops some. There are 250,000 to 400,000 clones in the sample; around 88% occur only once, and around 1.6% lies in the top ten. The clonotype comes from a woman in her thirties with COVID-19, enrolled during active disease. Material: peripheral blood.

The CDR3, as DNA: TGTGCCACCAGCAGGGACTTGGCGGCCAAGGCCCAGTACTTC. Protein sequence: CATSRDLAAKAQYF. The chain has TRBV15 and TRBJ2-5; perhaps TRBD2 as D (5 bases). The CDR3 loop spans 14 amino acids. V shed 3 bases and J shed 9 bases, with 17 bases lying between them. Per germline, CDR1 LNHNV and CDR2 YYDKDF (reference sequence).